This TCR beta chain derives from a study of Tregs in tolerant kidney transplant recipients. This CDR3 is built from 15 residues. The germline gives CDR1 MNHNS, CDR2 SASEGT. With 0 bases clipped from V and 10 bases from J, the junction kept 8 bases outside the gene matches. The assay was immunoSEQ multiplex PCR, and TCRdb's table has in-frame clones only and misses some. The sample comprises approximately 99,000 clones, 85% to 90% of which are singletons, and 0.3% to 0.4% rests with the top ten. The chain is built from TRBV6-1 and TRBJ2-1; TRBD2 aligns across 8 bases. This receptor was identified in a human donor who received a combined kidney and bone marrow transplant. Specimen: CD4+ T cells from blood, collected before the transplant. Here the CDR3 reads CASSEAHGLASEQFF. CDR3 bases: TGTGCCAGCAGTGAAGCGCACGGACTAGCATCCGAGCAGTTCTTC.